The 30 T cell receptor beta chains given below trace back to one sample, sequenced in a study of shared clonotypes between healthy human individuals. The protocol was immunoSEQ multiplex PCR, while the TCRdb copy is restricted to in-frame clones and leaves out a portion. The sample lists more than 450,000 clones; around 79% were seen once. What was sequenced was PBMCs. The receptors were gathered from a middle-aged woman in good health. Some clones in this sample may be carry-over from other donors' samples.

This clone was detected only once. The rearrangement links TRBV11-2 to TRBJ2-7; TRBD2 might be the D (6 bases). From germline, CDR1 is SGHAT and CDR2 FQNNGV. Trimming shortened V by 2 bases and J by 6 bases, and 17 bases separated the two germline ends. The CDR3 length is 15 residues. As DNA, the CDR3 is TGTGCCAGCAGCTTAATTCCGGGAGTACAAGGCGAGCAGTACTTC. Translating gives CASSLIPGVQGEQYF.

The CDR3 nucleotides read TGTGCCAGCAGCCTCCGGGGCGGGAGGGAGTACGAGCAGTACTTC. It translates to CASSLRGGREYEQYF. The genes are TRBV7-2 and TRBJ2-7; 9 bases agree with TRBD2. The CDR3 has 15 amino acids. V dropped 5 bases and J dropped 4; count of bases not matched to a gene: 9. CDR1 SGHTA and CDR2 FQGNSA come from the germline V gene.

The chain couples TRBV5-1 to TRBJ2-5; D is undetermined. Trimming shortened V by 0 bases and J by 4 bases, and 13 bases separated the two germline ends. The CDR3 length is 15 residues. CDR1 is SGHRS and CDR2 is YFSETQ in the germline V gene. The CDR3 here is CASSLEGAPPETQYF. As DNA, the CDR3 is TGCGCCAGCAGCTTGGAGGGCGCCCCCCCAGAGACCCAGTACTTC.

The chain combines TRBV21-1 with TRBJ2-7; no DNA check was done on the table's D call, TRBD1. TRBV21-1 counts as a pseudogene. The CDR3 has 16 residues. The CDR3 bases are TGTGCCAGCAGAACTCCAAAGAGGGGACAGACCTACGAGCAGTACTTC. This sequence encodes CASRTPKRGQTYEQYF.

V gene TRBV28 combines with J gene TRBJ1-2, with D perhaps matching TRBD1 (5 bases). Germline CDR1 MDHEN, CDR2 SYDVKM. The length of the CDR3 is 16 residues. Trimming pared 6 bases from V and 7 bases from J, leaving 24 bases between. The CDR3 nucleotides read TGTGCCAGCAGCCCCCGGCCCCGGACAATCGGGCCTGGCTACACCTTC. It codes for CASSPRPRTIGPGYTF.

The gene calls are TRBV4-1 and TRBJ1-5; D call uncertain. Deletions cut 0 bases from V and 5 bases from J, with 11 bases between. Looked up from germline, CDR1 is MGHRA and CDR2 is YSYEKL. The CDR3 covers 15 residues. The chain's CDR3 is CASSQDWAGDQPQHF. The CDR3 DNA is TGCGCCAGCAGCCAAGATTGGGCTGGTGATCAGCCCCAGCATTTT.

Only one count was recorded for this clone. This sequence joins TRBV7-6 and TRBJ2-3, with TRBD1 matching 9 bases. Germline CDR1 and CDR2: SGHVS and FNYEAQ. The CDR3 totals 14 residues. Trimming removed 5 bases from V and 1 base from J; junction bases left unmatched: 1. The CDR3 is CASSRTGGTDTQYF. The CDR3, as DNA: TGTGCCAGCAGCCGGACAGGGGGCACAGATACGCAGTATTTT.

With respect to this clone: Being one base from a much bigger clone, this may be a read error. The CDR3 coding sequence is TGTGCCAACAGCATCGACAGTTACGAGCAGTACTTC. This translates into CANSIDSYEQYF. The chain is built from TRBV7-9 and TRBJ2-7; the D gene is possibly TRBD1 (5 bases). Germline-derived CDR1 and CDR2 are SEHNR and FQNEAQ (reference sequence). The CDR3 has 12 amino acids.

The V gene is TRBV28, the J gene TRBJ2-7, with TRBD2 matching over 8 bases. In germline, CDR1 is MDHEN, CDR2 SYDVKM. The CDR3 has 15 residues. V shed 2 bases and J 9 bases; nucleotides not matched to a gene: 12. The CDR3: CASSLRISGTFGQYF. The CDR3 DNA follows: TGTGCCAGCAGTTTAAGGATTAGCGGGACATTCGGGCAGTACTTC.

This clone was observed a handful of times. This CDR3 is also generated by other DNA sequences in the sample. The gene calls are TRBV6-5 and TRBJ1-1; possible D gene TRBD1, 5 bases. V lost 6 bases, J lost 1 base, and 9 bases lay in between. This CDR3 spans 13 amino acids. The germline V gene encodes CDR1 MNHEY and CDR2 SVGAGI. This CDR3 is CASSPRGNTEAFF. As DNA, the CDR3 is TGTGCCAGCAGCCCGAGGGGGAACACTGAAGCTTTCTTT.

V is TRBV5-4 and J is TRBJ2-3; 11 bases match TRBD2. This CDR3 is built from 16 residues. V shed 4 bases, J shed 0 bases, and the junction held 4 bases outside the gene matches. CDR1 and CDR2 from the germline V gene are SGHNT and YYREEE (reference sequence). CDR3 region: CASSTRLAGSTDTQYF. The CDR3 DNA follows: TGTGCCAGCAGCACCAGACTAGCGGGAAGCACAGATACGCAGTATTTT.

CDR3 bases: TGTGCCAGCAGCTGGGCGGGAGGGCTCCAAGAGACCCAGTACTTC. Translating gives CASSWAGGLQETQYF. The chain carries TRBV7-8 and TRBJ2-5, with 9 bases lining up with TRBD2. Germline lookup yields CDR1 SGHVS and CDR2 FQNEAQ. V gave up 4 bases and J gave up 1 base; unmatched junction bases: 4. The CDR3 loop spans 15 amino acids.

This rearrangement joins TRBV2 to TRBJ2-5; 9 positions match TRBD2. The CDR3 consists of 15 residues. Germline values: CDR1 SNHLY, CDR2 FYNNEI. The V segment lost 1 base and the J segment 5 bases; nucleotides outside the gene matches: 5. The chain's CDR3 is CASSEVAGEVETQYF. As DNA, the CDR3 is TGTGCCAGCAGTGAAGTAGCGGGAGAGGTGGAGACCCAGTACTTC.

CDR3 sequence: CASSQEQVRNYGYTF. The CDR3 DNA sequence: TGTGCCAGCAGCCAAGAACAGGTACGAAACTATGGCTACACCTTC. The chain has TRBV4-2 and TRBJ1-2; a weak D match, TRBD1 (5 bases). This CDR3 is 15 amino acids long. Per the germline V gene, CDR1 is LGHNA and CDR2 is YNFKEQ. Trimming stripped 0 bases from V and 2 bases from J, with 10 bases between.

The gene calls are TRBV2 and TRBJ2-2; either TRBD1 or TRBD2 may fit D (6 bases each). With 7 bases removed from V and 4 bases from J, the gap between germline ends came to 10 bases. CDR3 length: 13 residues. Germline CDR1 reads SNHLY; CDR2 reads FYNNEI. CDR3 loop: CASKGGGTGELFF. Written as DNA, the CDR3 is TGTGCCAGCAAGGGGGGAGGCACCGGGGAGCTGTTTTTT.

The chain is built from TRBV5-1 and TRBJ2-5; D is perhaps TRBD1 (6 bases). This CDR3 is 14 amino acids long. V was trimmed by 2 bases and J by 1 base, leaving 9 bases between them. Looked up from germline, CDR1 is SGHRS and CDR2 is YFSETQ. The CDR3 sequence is CASSFAGAQETQYF. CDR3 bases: TGCGCCAGCAGCTTTGCAGGGGCCCAAGAGACCCAGTACTTC.

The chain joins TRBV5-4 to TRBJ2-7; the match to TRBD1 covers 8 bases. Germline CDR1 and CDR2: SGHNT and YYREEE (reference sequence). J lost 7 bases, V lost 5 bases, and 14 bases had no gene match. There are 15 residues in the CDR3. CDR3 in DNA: TGTGCCAGCAGGAAGGACAGGGCCACTTATGGGGAGCAGTACTTC. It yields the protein CASRKDRATYGEQYF.

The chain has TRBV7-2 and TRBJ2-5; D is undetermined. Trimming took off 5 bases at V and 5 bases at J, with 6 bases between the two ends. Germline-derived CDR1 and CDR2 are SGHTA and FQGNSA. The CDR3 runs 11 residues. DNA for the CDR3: TGTGCCAGCAGCCCTGGGGAGACCCAGTACTTC. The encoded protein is CASSPGETQYF.

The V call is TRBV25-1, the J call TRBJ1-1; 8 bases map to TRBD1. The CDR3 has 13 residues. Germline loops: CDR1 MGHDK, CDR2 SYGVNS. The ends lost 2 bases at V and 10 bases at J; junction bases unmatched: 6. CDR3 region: CASSERQGLGAFF. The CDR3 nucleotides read TGTGCCAGCAGTGAACGACAGGGGTTGGGAGCTTTCTTT.

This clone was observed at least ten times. CDR3 sequence: CASSEGRQENEKLFF. The CDR3 DNA is TGTGCCAGCAGTGAAGGGAGGCAGGAGAATGAAAAACTGTTTTTT. The V call is TRBV6-1, the J call TRBJ1-4; D is unresolved. The CDR3 is 15 residues long. Deletions cut 1 base from V and 5 bases from J, with 11 bases between. Germline V gene lookup returns CDR1 MNHNS and CDR2 SASEGT.

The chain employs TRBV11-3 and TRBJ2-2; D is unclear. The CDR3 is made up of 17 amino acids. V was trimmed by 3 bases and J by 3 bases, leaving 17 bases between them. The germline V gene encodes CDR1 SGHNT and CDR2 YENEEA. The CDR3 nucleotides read TGTGCCAGCAGCTTTACGAACTGGACCAGCTACACCGGGGAGCTGTTTTTT. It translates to CASSFTNWTSYTGELFF.

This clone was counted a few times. The CDR3 nucleotides read TGTGCCAGCAGCCCCGGGACGGGACGCAACTATGGCTACACCTTC. It encodes CASSPGTGRNYGYTF. This chain uses TRBV11-2 with TRBJ1-2, with a weak D call TRBD1 (5 bases). The germline CDR1 and CDR2 sequences are SGHAT and FQNNGV. CDR3 length: 15 residues. The V gene lost 5 bases and the J gene lost 2 bases, with 15 bases spanning the gap.

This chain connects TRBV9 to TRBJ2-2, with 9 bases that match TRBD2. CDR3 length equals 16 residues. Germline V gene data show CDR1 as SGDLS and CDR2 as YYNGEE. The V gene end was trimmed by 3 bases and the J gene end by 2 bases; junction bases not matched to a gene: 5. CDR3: CASSASSGINTGELFF. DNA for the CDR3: TGTGCCAGCAGCGCCTCTAGCGGGATAAACACCGGGGAGCTGTTTTTT.

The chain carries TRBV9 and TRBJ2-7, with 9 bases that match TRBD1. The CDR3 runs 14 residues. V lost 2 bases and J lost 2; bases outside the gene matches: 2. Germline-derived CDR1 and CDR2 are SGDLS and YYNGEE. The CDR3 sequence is CASSVDRGAYEQYF. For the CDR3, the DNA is TGTGCCAGCAGCGTCGACAGGGGGGCCTACGAGCAGTACTTC.

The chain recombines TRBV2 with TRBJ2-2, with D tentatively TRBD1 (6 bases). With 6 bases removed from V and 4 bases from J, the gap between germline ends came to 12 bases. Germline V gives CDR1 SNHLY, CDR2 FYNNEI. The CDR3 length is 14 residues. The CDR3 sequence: CASRGTFLTGELFF. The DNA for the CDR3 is TGTGCCAGCAGGGGGACATTCCTCACCGGGGAGCTGTTTTTT.

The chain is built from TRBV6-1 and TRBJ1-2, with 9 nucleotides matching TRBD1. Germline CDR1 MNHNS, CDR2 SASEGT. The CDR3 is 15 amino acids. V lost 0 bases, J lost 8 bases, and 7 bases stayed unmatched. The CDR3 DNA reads TGTGCCAGCAGTGAAGCGAGGACAGGGGCTCAGGGCTACACCTTC. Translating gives CASSEARTGAQGYTF.

CDR3 sequence (DNA): TGCGCCAGCAGCTTGGAAAACAATGAGCAGTTCTTC. This codes for CASSLENNEQFF. The rearrangement joins TRBV5-1 to TRBJ2-1; D gene unclear. Germline V CDR1 and CDR2: SGHRS, YFSETQ. The CDR3 runs 12 residues. Trimming cost V 0 bases and J 5 bases, with 3 bases left between them.

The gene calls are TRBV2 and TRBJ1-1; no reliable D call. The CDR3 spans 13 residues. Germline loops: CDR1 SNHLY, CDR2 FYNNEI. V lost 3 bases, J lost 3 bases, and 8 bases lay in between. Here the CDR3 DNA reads TGTGCCAGCAGTGAGGACTGGGACACTGAAGCTTTCTTT. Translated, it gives CASSEDWDTEAFF.

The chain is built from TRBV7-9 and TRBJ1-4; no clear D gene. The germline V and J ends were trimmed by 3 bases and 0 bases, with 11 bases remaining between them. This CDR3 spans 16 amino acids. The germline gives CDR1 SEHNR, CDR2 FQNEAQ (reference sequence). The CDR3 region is CASSFAAAATNEKLFF. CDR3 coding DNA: TGTGCCAGCAGCTTTGCTGCGGCCGCAACTAATGAAAAACTGTTTTTT.

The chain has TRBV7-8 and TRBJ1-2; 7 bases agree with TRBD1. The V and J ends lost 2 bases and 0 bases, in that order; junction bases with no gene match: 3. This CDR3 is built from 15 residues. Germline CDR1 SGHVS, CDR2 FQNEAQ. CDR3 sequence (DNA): TGTGCCAGCAGCTTATGGGGACAGACTAACTATGGCTACACCTTC. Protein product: CASSLWGQTNYGYTF.